This T cell receptor beta chain was found in a study of blood T cell repertoires in COVID-19. This CDR3 comprises 13 residues. Germline V CDR1 and CDR2: LNHDA, SQIVND (reference sequence). Trimming cost V 4 bases and J 6 bases; bases outside gene matches: 3. The assay was immunoSEQ multiplex PCR, and TCRdb's table has in-frame clones only and misses some. The sample holds over 85,000 clones, roughly 85% seen once. This clone was counted a single time. Sequenced sample: peripheral blood. This TCR came from a human donor in a cohort sampled during active COVID-19. The chain combines TRBV19 with TRBJ1-1; 9 nucleotides align to TRBD1. The CDR3 DNA follows: TGTGCCAGTAGTAGGGACAGGGACGCTGAAGCTTTCTTT. Translated: CASSRDRDAEAFF.